This T cell receptor beta chain originates from a study of shared clonotypes between healthy human individuals. Broader study findings: Researchers sampled blood only, noting tissue repertoires likely differ.

Note on this clone: Its antigen is unidentified.

Germline CDR1 reads MNHEY; CDR2 reads SVGAGI. The CDR3 runs to 13 residues. The V end was cut by 2 bases, the J end by 7 bases, with 11 bases between. Produced via immunoSEQ multiplex PCR; TCRdb's table is partial and in-frame only. Of about 2.4 million clones in the sample, roughly 93% were seen once. The sample consisted of naive CD4+ T cells from PBMCs. Subset given: CD45RA+ positively selected. The V and J genes are TRBV6-5 and TRBJ2-5; D is ambiguous. The clonotype originates from a man aged 18 to 35 in good health. Some clones in this sample may be carry-over from other donors' samples. This CDR3 is CASSYPDLRTQYF. The CDR3, as DNA: TGTGCCAGCAGTTACCCAGATCTAAGGACCCAGTACTTC.